Each of the 14 T cell receptor beta chains below was sequenced from the same sample in a study of cytomegalovirus exposure and HLA in healthy donors. 60 Vbeta and 13 Jbeta primers were used in PCR. Only in-frame clones appear in the TCRdb table, and some are missing; sequencing was by immunoSEQ multiplex PCR. The data show about 33,000 clones, about half seen once. Sequencing was carried out using PBMCs. Every receptor here comes from a middle-aged woman in good health and CMV-seropositive.

This CDR3 is CASSLASGSPDTQYF. CDR3 bases: TGTGCCAGCAGCTTAGCCAGCGGGTCCCCAGATACGCAGTATTTT. The rearrangement uses TRBV5-6 and TRBJ2-3, with D tentatively TRBD2 (6 bases). The CDR3 extends over 15 amino acids. Germline CDR1 and CDR2: SGHDT and YYEEEE. V dropped 2 bases and J dropped 4 bases, with 14 bases sitting between them.

The rearrangement uses TRBV7-9 and TRBJ2-2; 11 nucleotides agree with TRBD1. Unmatched junction bases numbered 8, after V lost 4 bases and J lost 4 bases. Germline CDR1 reads SEHNR; CDR2 reads FQNEAQ (reference sequence). There are 17 residues in the CDR3. CDR3 bases: TGTGCCAGCAGCTACGGACAGGGGGCATCCGGCACCGGGGAGCTGTTTTTT. Protein: CASSYGQGASGTGELFF.

This clone showed up just a few times. This rearrangement joins TRBV6-1 to TRBJ1-4; possibly TRBD1 for D (5 bases). Deletions cut 4 bases from V and 7 bases from J, with 10 bases between. The CDR3 length is 13 residues. The V gene's germline CDR1 is MNHNS and CDR2 SASEGT. CDR3 coding DNA: TGTGCCAGCAGTGGTGGGGGGGGTGAAAAACTGTTTTTT. Translation gives CASSGGGGEKLFF.

This clone was counted only a few times. The rearrangement joins TRBV9 to TRBJ2-3, with 14 bases that match TRBD2. The CDR3 length is 17 residues. Germline CDR1 SGDLS, CDR2 YYNGEE. V lost 4 bases to trimming and J lost 2 bases; unmatched junction nucleotides: 6. The CDR3 here is CASSPRLAGGITDTQYF. The CDR3 bases are TGTGCCAGCAGCCCTCGACTAGCGGGGGGGATCACAGATACGCAGTATTTT.

A word on this clone: This CDR3 is also generated by other DNA sequences in the sample. V is TRBV9 and J is TRBJ2-7; 10 nucleotides line up with TRBD1. CDR1 and CDR2 (germline): SGDLS, YYNGEE. J gave up 4 bases and V 0 bases, and 1 base lay outside the gene matches. The CDR3 contains 14 residues. The CDR3, as DNA: TGTGCCAGCAGCGTAGGACAGGGGGCGTACGAGCAGTACTTC. Translating gives CASSVGQGAYEQYF.

This chain uses TRBV19 with TRBJ2-2; 10 bases are a match to TRBD1. The germline CDR1 and CDR2 sequences are LNHDA and SQIVND (reference sequence). The CDR3 is 14 amino acids. Germline trimming cut 7 bases from V and 7 bases from J; bases unmatched to any gene: 6. The CDR3 nucleotides read TGTGCCAGTAACGACAGGGGGCAGGGCGGGGAGCTGTTTTTT. It translates to CASNDRGQGGELFF.

The CDR3 here is CASTTGTVNSPLHF. DNA for the CDR3: TGTGCCAGCACAACCGGGACAGTCAATTCACCCCTCCACTTT. The genes are TRBV9 and TRBJ1-6; 7 nucleotides line up with TRBD1. The CDR3 has 14 residues. The germline CDR1 and CDR2 sequences are SGDLS and YYNGEE. V was clipped by 6 bases and J by 7 bases; unmatched bases: 7.

This clone was recorded only once. V and J are TRBV2 and TRBJ2-7, with 7 bases lining up with TRBD2. Germline V lookup: CDR1 SNHLY, CDR2 FYNNEI. Trimming removed 8 bases from V and 0 bases from J; junction bases left unmatched: 7. CDR3 length equals 14 residues. CDR3 in DNA: TGTGCCAGCCAGCGGGAAAGGGACTCCTACGAGCAGTACTTC. It specifies CASQRERDSYEQYF.

This chain links TRBV2 with TRBJ2-1, with D possibly matching TRBD2 (6 bases). The CDR3 runs to 15 residues. Germline CDR1 SNHLY, CDR2 FYNNEI. Trimming removed 6 bases at V and 0 bases at J, with 12 bases between. CDR3 loop: CASSRGLNSYNEQFF. The CDR3, as DNA: TGTGCCAGCAGCCGCGGACTAAACTCCTACAATGAGCAGTTCTTC.

This rearrangement joins TRBV19 to TRBJ2-3; the D is unclear. CDR1 is LNHDA and CDR2 is SQIVND in the germline V gene (reference sequence). This CDR3 contains 14 residues. V was cut by 1 base and J by 3 bases, with 8 bases left in between. In DNA form, the CDR3 reads TGTGCCAGTAGTATAGTAGTTAGAACAGATACGCAGTATTTT. Amino acid sequence: CASSIVVRTDTQYF.

The table lists this clone with a few counts. V gene TRBV7-9 combines with J gene TRBJ1-2; D is perhaps TRBD1 (6 bases). The CDR3 is made up of 16 amino acids. Germline V gene lookup returns CDR1 SEHNR and CDR2 FQNEAQ (reference sequence). Trimming removed 5 bases from V and 5 bases from J, with 21 bases in between. CDR3 region: CASSRPPGEGQYGYTF. The CDR3 DNA reads TGTGCCAGCAGCAGACCCCCCGGGGAGGGACAATATGGCTACACCTTC.

This clone was seen only a few times. V usage is TRBV11-1 and J usage is TRBJ1-1; weak D call: TRBD1 (5 bases). The CDR3 is made up of 14 amino acids. CDR1 and CDR2 from the germline V gene are SGHAT and FQDESV (reference sequence). V shed 1 base and J shed 5 bases, with 11 bases lying between them. The CDR3 is CASSLGRGSTEAFF. The CDR3 nucleotides read TGTGCCAGCAGCTTAGGAAGGGGTAGTACTGAAGCTTTCTTT.

The CDR3 loop reads CASIRDRGVYGYTF. The CDR3 DNA follows: TGTGCCAGCATACGGGACAGGGGGGTCTATGGCTACACCTTC. The gene calls are TRBV2 and TRBJ1-2, with 11 bases that match TRBD1. Germline V CDR1 and CDR2: SNHLY, FYNNEI. The CDR3 consists of 14 residues. V trimming: 7 bases; J trimming: 4 bases; junction bases outside the gene matches: 5.

This sequence joins TRBV5-1 and TRBJ2-3; D remains ambiguous. Germline V CDR1 and CDR2: SGHRS, YFSETQ. V dropped 2 bases and J dropped 5 bases, with 9 bases sitting between them. The CDR3 sequence is 13 residues long. The CDR3 loop is CASSFDSRDTQYF. The CDR3 nucleotides read TGCGCCAGCAGCTTCGACTCGAGAGATACGCAGTATTTT.